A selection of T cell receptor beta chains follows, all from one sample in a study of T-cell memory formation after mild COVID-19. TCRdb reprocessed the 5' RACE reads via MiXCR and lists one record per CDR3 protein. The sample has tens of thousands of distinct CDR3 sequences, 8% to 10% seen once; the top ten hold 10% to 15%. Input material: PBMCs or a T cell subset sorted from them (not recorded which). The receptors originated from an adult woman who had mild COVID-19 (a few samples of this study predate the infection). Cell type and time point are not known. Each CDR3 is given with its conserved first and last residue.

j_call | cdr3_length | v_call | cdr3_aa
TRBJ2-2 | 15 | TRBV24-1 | CATSDYRVNTGELFF
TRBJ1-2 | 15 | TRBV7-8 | CASSLAGQGVYGYTF
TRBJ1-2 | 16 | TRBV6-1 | CASSEGLPGQGYGYTF
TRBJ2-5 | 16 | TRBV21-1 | CASSLPIRGAEETQYF
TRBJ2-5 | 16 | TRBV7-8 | CASSSAGQPIQETQYF
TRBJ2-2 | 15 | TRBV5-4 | CASSLQRGETGELFF
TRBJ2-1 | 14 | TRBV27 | CASSLRVGANEQFF
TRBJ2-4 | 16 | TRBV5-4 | CASSPGTGGAKNIQYF
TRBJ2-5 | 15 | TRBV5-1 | CASSLSGGAEETQYF
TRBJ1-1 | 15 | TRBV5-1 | CASSSGTGQATEAFF
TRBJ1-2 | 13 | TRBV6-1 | CASRSTGGYGYTF
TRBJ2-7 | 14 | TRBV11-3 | CARSTGGGNYEQYF
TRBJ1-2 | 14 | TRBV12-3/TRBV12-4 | CASNQQGGDYGYTF
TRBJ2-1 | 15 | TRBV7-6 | CASSLSQGSLQGQFF
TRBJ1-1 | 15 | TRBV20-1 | CSAFGTAFMNTEAFF
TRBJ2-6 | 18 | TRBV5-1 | CASSPGLGGSLGANVLTF
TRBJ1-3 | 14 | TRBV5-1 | CASKGGTYGNTIYF
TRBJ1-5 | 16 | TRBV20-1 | CSARDLGIYLNQPQHF
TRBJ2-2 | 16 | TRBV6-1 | CASSLWGAINTGELFF
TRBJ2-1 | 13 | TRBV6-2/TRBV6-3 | CASSPSGSKEQFF